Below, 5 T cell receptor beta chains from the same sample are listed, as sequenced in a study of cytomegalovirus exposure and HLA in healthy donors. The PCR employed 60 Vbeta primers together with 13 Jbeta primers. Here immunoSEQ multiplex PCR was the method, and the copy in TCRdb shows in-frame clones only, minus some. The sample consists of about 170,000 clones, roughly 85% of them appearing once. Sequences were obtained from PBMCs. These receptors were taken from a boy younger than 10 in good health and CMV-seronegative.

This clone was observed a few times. CDR3 sequence: CASSFAGQGGTKNIQYF. The DNA for the CDR3 is TGTGCCAGCAGCTTCGCCGGACAGGGGGGAACCAAAAACATTCAGTACTTC. The V gene is TRBV11-1, the J gene TRBJ2-4; 10 bases fit TRBD1. CDR3 length equals 17 residues. After removal of 3 bases from V and 2 bases from J, the junction contained 7 bases not matched to a gene. Germline V lookup: CDR1 SGHAT, CDR2 FQDESV (reference sequence).

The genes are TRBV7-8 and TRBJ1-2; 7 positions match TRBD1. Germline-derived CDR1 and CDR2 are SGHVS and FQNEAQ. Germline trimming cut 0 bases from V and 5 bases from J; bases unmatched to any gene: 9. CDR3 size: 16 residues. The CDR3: CASSLARGQTSYGYTF. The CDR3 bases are TGTGCCAGCAGCTTAGCCCGGGGACAGACCAGTTATGGCTACACCTTC.

DNA for the CDR3: TGTGCCAGTAGTACCGGGACAGGGTTTTGGGGACAGAACACTGAAGCTTTCTTT. As protein: CASSTGTGFWGQNTEAFF. This chain connects TRBV19 to TRBJ1-1; the match to TRBD1 covers 9 bases. Germline assignment: CDR1 LNHDA and CDR2 SQIVND (reference sequence). The CDR3 covers 18 residues. Trimming removed 4 bases from V and 1 base from J; junction bases left unmatched: 13.

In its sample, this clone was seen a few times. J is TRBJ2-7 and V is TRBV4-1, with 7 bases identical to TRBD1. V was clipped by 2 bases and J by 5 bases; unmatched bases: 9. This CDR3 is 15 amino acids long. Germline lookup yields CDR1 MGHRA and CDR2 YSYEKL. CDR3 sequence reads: CASSQIGTVYDEQYF. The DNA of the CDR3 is TGCGCCAGCAGCCAAATAGGGACAGTCTACGACGAGCAGTACTTC.

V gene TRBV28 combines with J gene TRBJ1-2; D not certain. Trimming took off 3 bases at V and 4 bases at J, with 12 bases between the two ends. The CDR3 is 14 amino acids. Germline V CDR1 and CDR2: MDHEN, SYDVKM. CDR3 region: CASSFLPESYGYTF. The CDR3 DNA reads TGTGCCAGCAGTTTTCTCCCCGAGAGCTATGGCTACACCTTC.